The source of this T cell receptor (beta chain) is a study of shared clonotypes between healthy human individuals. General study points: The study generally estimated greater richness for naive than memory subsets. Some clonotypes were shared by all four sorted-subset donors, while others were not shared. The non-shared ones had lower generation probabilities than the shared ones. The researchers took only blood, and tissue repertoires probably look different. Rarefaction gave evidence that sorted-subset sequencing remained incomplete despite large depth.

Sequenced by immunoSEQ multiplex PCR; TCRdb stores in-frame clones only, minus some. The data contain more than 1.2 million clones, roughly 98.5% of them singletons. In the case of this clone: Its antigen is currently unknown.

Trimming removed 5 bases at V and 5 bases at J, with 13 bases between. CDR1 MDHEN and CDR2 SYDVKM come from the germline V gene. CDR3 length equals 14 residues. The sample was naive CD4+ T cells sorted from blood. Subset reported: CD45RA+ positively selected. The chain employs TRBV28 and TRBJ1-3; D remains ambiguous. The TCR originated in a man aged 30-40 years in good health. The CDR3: CASSHPEYRNTIYF. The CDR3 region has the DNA TGTGCCAGCAGTCACCCGGAGTATCGAAACACCATATATTTT.